This paragraph reports one T cell receptor beta chain. Its target antigen remains unknown. No per-base quality is available; no much larger clone lies one base away. The sample comes from a study of CD8+ T cells in alopecia areata (dated 2018 in TCRdb). Regarding the complete study: Treated patients were enrolled in an open-label pilot trial of oral tofacitinib, 5 to 10 mg twice daily, for moderate-to-severe alopecia areata. Tofacitinib was administered for 6 to 18 months, and 6 months of follow-up off drug were then conducted to assess delayed response and recurrence. RNA came from the PAXgene miRNA kit for fixed scalp, the miRNeasy kit for PBMCs, and the RNeasy kit for mouse skin. Disease severity in treated patients was measured with the SALT score, which quantifies the percentage of affected scalp surface area. Amplification of TCRbeta CDR3 regions was done by immunoSEQ multiplex PCR using 35 Vbeta forward primers and 13 Jbeta reverse primers. Scalp clonality was compared across normal scalp (n=4), patchy alopecia areata scalp (n=8), and alopecia totalis/universalis scalp (n=8). Patients on tofacitinib were biopsied at baseline and after 4 and 24 weeks of treatment, and several of the patients also had a later scalp biopsy. To study T cell clonal expansion in alopecia areata, the researchers applied high-throughput TCRbeta sequencing to both the C3H/HeJ mouse model and human patients. In humans, TCRbeta sequencing was performed on scalp tissue and on sorted CD4+ and CD8+ peripheral blood T cells from healthy controls and from patients with patchy or totalis/universalis alopecia areata. Results the study describes overall, beyond this receptor: Many expanded lesional clones persisted in scalp and blood during tofacitinib treatment, which may partly explain relapse after stopping treatment. Tofacitinib significantly decreased scalp clonality and the number of expanded CD8+ clones among the top 100 scalp clones. Shared TCR sequences between patients were less evident than in mice, which may be partly attributable to HLA diversity in the patient population. The treated cohort was small, with a single nonresponder, so links between baseline CD8+ expansion and response need larger studies. Resident alphabeta T cells in normal human skin are also sequenced, complicating scalp TCR repertoire analysis, unlike mouse skin dominated by gammadelta T cells. Higher clonality and more expanded CD8+ clones were observed in lesional scalp than in normal scalp, particularly in alopecia totalis/universalis, a finding suggestive of antigenic drive.

Reading the label with the study, this specimen's treatment or condition is: oral pan-JAK inhibitor, 5-10 mg twice daily. Lesional scalp punch biopsies and peripheral blood were collected from alopecia areata patients. After PBMCs were isolated by density centrifugation and stained for CD3, CD4 and CD8, a FACSAria was used to sort CD4+ and CD8+ T cells. Receptor libraries were prepared by the immunoSEQ multiplex PCR assay. RNA was extracted from all samples and reverse transcribed into cDNA, which served as template for TCR sequencing. First-strand cDNA was synthesized using SuperScript III with a 2:1 mix of oligo-dT and random hexamers. Amplification bias was assessed with a synthetic immune receptor repertoire, and residual bias was removed computationally. On the authors' methods: Raw reads were preprocessed to remove errors, and CDR3 was defined by IMGT conventions from the conserved cysteine to phenylalanine. Clonality was computed by normalizing Shannon entropy by log2 of the number of productive unique TCRs and subtracting the result from 1. CD4 or CD8 identity of scalp clones was inferred by cross-referencing scalp TCRbeta sequences with sorted blood CD4 and CD8 repertoires. Imported from immuneACCESS, the table was reduced by TCRdb to in-frame sequences with V and J called. These copies leave out some clones; in studies compared against another copy, an unresolved V gene accounts for under half, and the cause of the remainder is not known. The D gene and trimming were derived from the DNA, and the V and J assignments and clone size from that table. The sample table records over 90,000 clones; under 90% of these occur just once. The ten largest clones take up approximately 10% of the sample.

This clonotype originated in a human donor with alopecia areata. The source was CD8+ T cells sorted from blood, collected at approximately week 34, from a patient treated with tofacitinib.

This receptor carries the CDR3 CAWSYRGMGQPQHF. Here is the DNA: TGTGCCTGGAGTTACAGGGGAATGGGACAGCCCCAGCATTTT. The V and J segments used are TRBV30 and TRBJ1-5; 7 middle bases align to TRBD1. Taken from cysteine to phenylalanine, the CDR3 has 14 residues. Left in the record is the CDR3 DNA by itself, 42 bases read in frame from the first base. Germline trimming amounts to 2 bases on V and 7 bases on J, with 8 as the count of junction bases outside the gene matches. Sequences GTSNPN (CDR1) and SVGIG (CDR2) are obtained from the germline V gene (reference sequence). Reference TRBV30 and TRBJ1-5 proteins supply the regions before and after the CDR3; the full variable domain is: SQTIHQWPATLVQPVGSPLSLECTVEGTSNPNLYWYRQAAGRGLQLLFYSVGIGQISSEVPQNLSASRPQDRQFILSSKKLLLSDSGFYLCAWSYRGMGQPQHFGDGTRLSIL.